These T cell receptor beta chains were read from a single sample in a study of blood T cell repertoires in COVID-19. Method: immunoSEQ multiplex PCR; TCRdb's copy keeps in-frame clones and lacks some. The table records about 190,000 clones, approximately 86% of them present only once. What was sequenced was peripheral blood. These receptors all stem from an elderly man with COVID-19, enrolled during active disease. CDR3s include the opening cysteine and the closing phenylalanine or tryptophan. The D gene is left open where the match is weak. Rows may omit the clone size; those that give it use once, few, many or a size class.

d_call: TRBD1; j_call: TRBJ1-2; clone_size: NA; v_call: TRBV7-6; cdr3_nt: TGTGCCAGCAGTCCCGGGACAGGGGGCGCGAGGGGCTATGGCTACACCTTC; cdr3_aa: CASSPGTGGARGYGYTF
d_call: NA; j_call: TRBJ1-5; clone_size: NA; v_call: TRBV4-1; cdr3_nt: TGCGCCAGCAGGTACCTGGACATAAGCAATCAGCCCCAGCATTTT; cdr3_aa: CASRYLDISNQPQHF
d_call: NA; j_call: TRBJ2-5; clone_size: NA; v_call: TRBV5-1; cdr3_nt: TGCGCCAGCAGCTTGGAACTGCCACAAGAGACCCAGTACTTC; cdr3_aa: CASSLELPQETQYF
d_call: TRBD2; j_call: TRBJ2-7; clone_size: few; v_call: TRBV11-2; cdr3_nt: TGTGCCAGCAGCCTTTCCGGGGGGGCCTACGAGCAGTACTTC; cdr3_aa: CASSLSGGAYEQYF
d_call: NA; j_call: TRBJ1-2; clone_size: NA; v_call: TRBV6-2/TRBV6-3; cdr3_nt: TGTGCCAGCAGTTACTCGACGCCCACAGGGACGGGTGGCTACACCTTC; cdr3_aa: CASSYSTPTGTGGYTF
d_call: NA; j_call: TRBJ2-1; clone_size: few; v_call: TRBV19; cdr3_nt: TGTGCCAGTAGTATCGGGGGAGTTTACAATGAGCAGTTCTTC; cdr3_aa: CASSIGGVYNEQFF
d_call: TRBD2; j_call: TRBJ2-1; clone_size: NA; v_call: TRBV4-1; cdr3_nt: TGCGCCAGCAGCCAAGAAGGTAGCGGGGGGACCTACAATGAGCAGTTCTTC; cdr3_aa: CASSQEGSGGTYNEQFF
d_call: NA; j_call: TRBJ2-7; clone_size: once; v_call: TRBV6-1; cdr3_nt: TGTGCCAGCAGTGATGACAGAGCCTACGAGCAGTACTTC; cdr3_aa: CASSDDRAYEQYF
d_call: TRBD2; j_call: TRBJ2-1; clone_size: NA; v_call: TRBV9; cdr3_nt: TGTGCCAGCAGCGTAGTGGGTAGCGGGGGGTTATCCTACAATGAGCAGTTCTTC; cdr3_aa: CASSVVGSGGLSYNEQFF
d_call: TRBD1; j_call: TRBJ1-2; clone_size: NA; v_call: TRBV10-3; cdr3_nt: TGTGCCATCACAAACGACAGGGTTGATGGCTACACCTTC; cdr3_aa: CAITNDRVDGYTF
d_call: TRBD1; j_call: TRBJ1-6; clone_size: NA; v_call: TRBV19; cdr3_nt: TGTGCCAGTAGTATACGGACGACAGGGATTGGGAATTCACCCCTCCACTTT; cdr3_aa: CASSIRTTGIGNSPLHF
d_call: TRBD1; j_call: TRBJ1-3; clone_size: NA; v_call: TRBV5-1; cdr3_nt: TGCGCCAGCAGTATCACAGGGGGCTCTGGAAACACCATATATTTT; cdr3_aa: CASSITGGSGNTIYF
d_call: TRBD1; j_call: TRBJ1-3; clone_size: NA; v_call: TRBV5-1; cdr3_nt: TGCGCCAGCAGCGATACAGGGGGCAATGGAAACACCATATATTTT; cdr3_aa: CASSDTGGNGNTIYF
d_call: TRBD1; j_call: TRBJ2-7; clone_size: NA; v_call: TRBV5-1; cdr3_nt: TGCGCCAGCAGCAGCCAGGGGGCGAATAACGAGCAGTACTTC; cdr3_aa: CASSSQGANNEQYF
d_call: TRBD1; j_call: TRBJ1-5; clone_size: NA; v_call: TRBV6-5; cdr3_nt: TGTGCCAGCAACAACAGGGGGCGCAATCAGCCCCAGCATTTT; cdr3_aa: CASNNRGRNQPQHF
d_call: TRBD1; j_call: TRBJ1-1; clone_size: NA; v_call: TRBV19; cdr3_nt: TGTGCCAGTGTGACAGGGGGCGCGGGGACTGAAGCTTTCTTT; cdr3_aa: CASVTGGAGTEAFF
d_call: NA; j_call: TRBJ2-7; clone_size: NA; v_call: TRBV18; cdr3_nt: TGTGCCAGCTCACCACCGCAGGGGCCCTACGAGCAGTACTTC; cdr3_aa: CASSPPQGPYEQYF
d_call: NA; j_call: TRBJ2-5; clone_size: few; v_call: TRBV6-6; cdr3_nt: TGTGCCAGCAGTACCTTGGGGGGGCCGGAGACCCAGTACTTC; cdr3_aa: CASSTLGGPETQYF
d_call: NA; j_call: TRBJ2-5; clone_size: NA; v_call: TRBV5-1; cdr3_nt: TGCGCCAGCAGCCCGCGTGCTCGGGAGACCCAGTACTTC; cdr3_aa: CASSPRARETQYF
d_call: TRBD2; j_call: TRBJ2-5; clone_size: NA; v_call: TRBV7-3; cdr3_nt: TGTGCCAGCAGCTCCCAGACTAGCGTGGCGGAGACCCAGTACTTC; cdr3_aa: CASSSQTSVAETQYF
d_call: NA; j_call: TRBJ2-7; clone_size: NA; v_call: TRBV11-3; cdr3_nt: TGTGCCAGCAGCTTAGCTGGACTCTTGGCATCCTACGAGCAGTACTTC; cdr3_aa: CASSLAGLLASYEQYF
d_call: NA; j_call: TRBJ1-2; clone_size: NA; v_call: TRBV5-1; cdr3_nt: TGCGCCAGCAGCTTGGTCGGTAACTATGGCTACACCTTC; cdr3_aa: CASSLVGNYGYTF
d_call: TRBD1; j_call: TRBJ2-4; clone_size: NA; v_call: TRBV3-1/TRBV3-2; cdr3_nt: TGTGCCAGCAGCCAGGGACAGACCCTAGCCAAAAACATTCAGTACTTC; cdr3_aa: CASSQGQTLAKNIQYF
d_call: NA; j_call: TRBJ1-5; clone_size: NA; v_call: TRBV19; cdr3_nt: TGTGCCAGTAGTATAGGTTCCAGGGGAAGAAGGCAGCCCCAGCATTTT; cdr3_aa: CASSIGSRGRRQPQHF
d_call: TRBD1; j_call: TRBJ2-5; clone_size: NA; v_call: TRBV11-2; cdr3_nt: TGTGCCAGCAGCTCAAGGGACAGGGGGCATGAGACCCAGTACTTC; cdr3_aa: CASSSRDRGHETQYF
d_call: NA; j_call: TRBJ1-1; clone_size: once; v_call: TRBV15; cdr3_nt: TGTGCCACCAGCAGAGACGAGGAGGGTGAAGCTTTCTTT; cdr3_aa: CATSRDEEGEAFF
d_call: NA; j_call: TRBJ1-2; clone_size: NA; v_call: TRBV28; cdr3_nt: TGTGCCAGTTACGGAGGGTATGGCTACACCTTC; cdr3_aa: CASYGGYGYTF
d_call: TRBD1; j_call: TRBJ2-5; clone_size: once; v_call: TRBV18; cdr3_nt: TGTGCCAGCTCCCCCGGGACAGAGAAAGAGACCCAGTACTTC; cdr3_aa: CASSPGTEKETQYF
d_call: NA; j_call: TRBJ1-2; clone_size: NA; v_call: TRBV5-1; cdr3_nt: TGCGCCAGCTCCTTGGAGGTGGAGGACTATGGCTACACCTTC; cdr3_aa: CASSLEVEDYGYTF
d_call: NA; j_call: TRBJ1-2; clone_size: NA; v_call: TRBV2; cdr3_nt: TGTGCCAGCAGTGCTATCAGGGCGCGTGGCTACACCTTC; cdr3_aa: CASSAIRARGYTF
d_call: NA; j_call: TRBJ2-3; clone_size: NA; v_call: TRBV6-5; cdr3_nt: TGTGCCAGCACCTGGAGGGGAATCACAGATACGCAGTATTTT; cdr3_aa: CASTWRGITDTQYF
d_call: NA; j_call: TRBJ2-1; clone_size: NA; v_call: TRBV2; cdr3_nt: TGTGCCAGCAGTGAAAGGAGGGGGCGTTACAATGAGCAGTTCTTC; cdr3_aa: CASSERRGRYNEQFF
d_call: TRBD2; j_call: TRBJ2-7; clone_size: NA; v_call: TRBV5-4; cdr3_nt: TGTGCCAGCAGCTTGGGGGGGGGACGGAGGGCCTACGAGCAGTACTTC; cdr3_aa: CASSLGGGRRAYEQYF
d_call: TRBD1; j_call: TRBJ2-3; clone_size: NA; v_call: TRBV6-4; cdr3_nt: TGTGCCACCCCGAGTCGACAGGGGGCCACAGATACGCAGTATTTT; cdr3_aa: CATPSRQGATDTQYF
d_call: TRBD2; j_call: TRBJ2-3; clone_size: NA; v_call: TRBV3-1/TRBV3-2; cdr3_nt: TGTGCCAGCAGTCTGTTAGCGGGGTCTAGCACAGATACGCAGTATTTT; cdr3_aa: CASSLLAGSSTDTQYF
d_call: NA; j_call: TRBJ1-2; clone_size: NA; v_call: TRBV5-4; cdr3_nt: TGTGCCAGCAGCTTGGGCGTTAACTATGGCTACACCTTC; cdr3_aa: CASSLGVNYGYTF
d_call: NA; j_call: TRBJ1-6; clone_size: NA; v_call: TRBV9; cdr3_nt: TGTGCCAGCAGCGTAGCAGGGGCCAATTCACCCCTCCACTTT; cdr3_aa: CASSVAGANSPLHF
d_call: TRBD1; j_call: TRBJ2-3; clone_size: NA; v_call: TRBV5-4; cdr3_nt: TGTGCCAGCAGCTCCTCGACAGGGGATGAAGATACGCAGTATTTT; cdr3_aa: CASSSSTGDEDTQYF
d_call: TRBD2; j_call: TRBJ2-7; clone_size: NA; v_call: TRBV10-3; cdr3_nt: TGTGCCATCAGAGCTGAGGCGGGGGGCGAGCAGTACTTC; cdr3_aa: CAIRAEAGGEQYF
d_call: TRBD1; j_call: TRBJ1-5; clone_size: NA; v_call: TRBV7-9; cdr3_nt: TGTGCCAGCAGCCGACAGGGCGATAGCAATCAGCCCCAGCATTTT; cdr3_aa: CASSRQGDSNQPQHF